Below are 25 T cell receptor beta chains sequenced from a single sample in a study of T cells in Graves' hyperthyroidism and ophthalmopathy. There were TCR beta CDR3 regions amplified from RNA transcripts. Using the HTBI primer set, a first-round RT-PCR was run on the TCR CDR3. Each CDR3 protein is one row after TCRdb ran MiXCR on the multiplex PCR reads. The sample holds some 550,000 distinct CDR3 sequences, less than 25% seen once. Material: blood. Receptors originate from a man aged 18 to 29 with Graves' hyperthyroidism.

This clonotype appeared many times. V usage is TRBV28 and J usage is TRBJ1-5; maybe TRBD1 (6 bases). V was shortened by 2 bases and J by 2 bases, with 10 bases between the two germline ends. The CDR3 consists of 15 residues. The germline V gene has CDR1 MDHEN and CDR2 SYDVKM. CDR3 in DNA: TGTGCCAGCAGTTTACACAGGGACGGCAATCAGCCCCAGCATTTT. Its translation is CASSLHRDGNQPQHF. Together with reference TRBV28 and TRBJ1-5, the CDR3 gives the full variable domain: DVKVTQSSRYLVKRTGEKVFLECVQDMDHENMFWYRQDPGLGLRLIYFSYDVKMKEKGDIPEGYSVSREKKERFSLILESASTNQTSMYLCASSLHRDGNQPQHFGDGTRLSIL.

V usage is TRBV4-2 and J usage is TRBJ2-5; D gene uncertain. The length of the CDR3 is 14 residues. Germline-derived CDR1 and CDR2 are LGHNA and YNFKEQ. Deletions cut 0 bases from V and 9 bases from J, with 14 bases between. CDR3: CASSQEIAVWAQYF. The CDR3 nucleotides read TGTGCCAGCAGCCAAGAGATAGCTGTCTGGGCCCAGTACTTC.

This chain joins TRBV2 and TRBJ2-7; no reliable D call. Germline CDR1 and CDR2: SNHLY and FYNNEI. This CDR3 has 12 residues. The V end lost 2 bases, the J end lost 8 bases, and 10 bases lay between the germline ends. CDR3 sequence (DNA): TGTGCCAGCAGTGAAAGGAGCGCGAAGCAGTACTTC. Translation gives CASSERSAKQYF.

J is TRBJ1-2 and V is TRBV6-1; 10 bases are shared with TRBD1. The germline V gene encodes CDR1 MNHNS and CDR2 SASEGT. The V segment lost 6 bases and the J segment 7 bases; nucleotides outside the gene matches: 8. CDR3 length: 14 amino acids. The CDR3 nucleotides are TGTGCCAGCAGCAACGACAGGGGGCTTGGTGGCTACACCTTC. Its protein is CASSNDRGLGGYTF.

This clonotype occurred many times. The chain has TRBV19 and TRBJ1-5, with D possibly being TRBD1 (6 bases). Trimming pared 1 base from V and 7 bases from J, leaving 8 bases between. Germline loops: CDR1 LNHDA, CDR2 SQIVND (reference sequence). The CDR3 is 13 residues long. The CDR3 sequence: CASSIGGGQPQHF. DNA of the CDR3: TGTGCCAGTAGTATAGGGGGGGGCCAGCCCCAGCATTTT.

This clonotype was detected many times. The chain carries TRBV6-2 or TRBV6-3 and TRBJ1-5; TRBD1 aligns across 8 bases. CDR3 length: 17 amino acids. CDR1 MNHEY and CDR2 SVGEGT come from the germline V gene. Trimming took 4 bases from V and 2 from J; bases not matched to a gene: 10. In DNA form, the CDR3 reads TGTGCCAGCAGTTCCTATCGCGGACAGGGCGGCAATCAGCCCCAGCATTTT. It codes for CASSSYRGQGGNQPQHF.

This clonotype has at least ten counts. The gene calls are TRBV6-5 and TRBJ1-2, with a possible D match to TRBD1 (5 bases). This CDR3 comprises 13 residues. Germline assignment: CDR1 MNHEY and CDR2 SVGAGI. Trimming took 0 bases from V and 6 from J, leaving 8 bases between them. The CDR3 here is CASSYSGLDGYTF. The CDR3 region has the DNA TGTGCCAGCAGTTACTCGGGACTCGATGGCTACACCTTC.

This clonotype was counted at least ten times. CDR3 DNA sequence: TGCGCCAGCAGCCAAGATTGGGGTATGCTAGCGGGGAGCCAAGAGACCCAGTACTTC. It specifies CASSQDWGMLAGSQETQYF. The chain has TRBV4-1 and TRBJ2-5; 9 bases match TRBD2. The CDR3 length is 19 residues. Trimming removed 0 bases from V and 1 base from J; junction bases left unmatched: 12. Per the germline V gene, CDR1 is MGHRA and CDR2 is YSYEKL.

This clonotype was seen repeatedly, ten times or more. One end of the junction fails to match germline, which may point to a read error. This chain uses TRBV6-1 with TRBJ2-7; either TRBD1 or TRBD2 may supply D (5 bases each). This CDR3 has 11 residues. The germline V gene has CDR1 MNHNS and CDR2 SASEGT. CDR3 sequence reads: CASSGPGRTSF. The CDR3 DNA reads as TGTGCCAGCAGTGGTCCGGGACGGACAAGTTTC.

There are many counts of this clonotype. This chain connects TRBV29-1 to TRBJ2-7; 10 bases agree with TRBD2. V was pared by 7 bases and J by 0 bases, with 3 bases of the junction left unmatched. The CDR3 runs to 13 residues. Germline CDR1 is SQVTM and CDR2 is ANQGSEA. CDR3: CSASGGRSYEQYF. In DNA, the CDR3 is TGCAGCGCTAGCGGGGGACGCTCCTACGAGCAGTACTTC.

Here the CDR3 reads CSARGQGGTYNSPLHF. CDR3 sequence (DNA): TGCAGTGCTAGAGGACAGGGGGGGACCTATAATTCACCCCTCCACTTT. The V and J genes are TRBV20-1 and TRBJ1-6; 9 nucleotides match TRBD1. Trimming at V came to 1 base and at J to 2 bases, leaving 3 bases not matched to a gene. The V gene's germline CDR1 is DFQATT and CDR2 SNEGSKA (reference sequence). The CDR3 runs 16 residues.

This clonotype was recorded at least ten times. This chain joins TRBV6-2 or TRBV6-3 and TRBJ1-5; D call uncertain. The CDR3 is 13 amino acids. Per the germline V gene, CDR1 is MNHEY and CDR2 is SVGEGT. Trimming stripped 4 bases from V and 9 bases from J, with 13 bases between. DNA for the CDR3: TGTGCCAGCAGTTGGGGTTCGGGGAGGCCCCAGCATTTT. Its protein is CASSWGSGRPQHF.

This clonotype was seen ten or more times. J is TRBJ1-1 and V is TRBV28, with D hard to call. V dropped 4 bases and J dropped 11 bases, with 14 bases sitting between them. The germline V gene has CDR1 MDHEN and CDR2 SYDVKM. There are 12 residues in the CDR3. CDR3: CASSSPPKRAFF. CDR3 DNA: TGTGCCAGCAGTTCCCCCCCTAAAAGGGCTTTCTTT.

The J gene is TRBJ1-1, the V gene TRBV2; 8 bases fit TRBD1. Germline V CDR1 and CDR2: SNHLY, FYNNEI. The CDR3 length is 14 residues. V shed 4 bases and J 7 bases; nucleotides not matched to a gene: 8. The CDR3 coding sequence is TGTGCCAGCAGTGCCTGGACAGGGAGTAGTGAAGCTTTCTTT. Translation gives CASSAWTGSSEAFF.

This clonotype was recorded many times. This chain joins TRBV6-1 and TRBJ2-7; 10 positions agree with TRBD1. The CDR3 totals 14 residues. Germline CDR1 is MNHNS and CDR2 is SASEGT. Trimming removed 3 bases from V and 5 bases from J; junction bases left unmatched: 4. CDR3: CASSEETGGDEQYF. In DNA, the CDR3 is TGTGCCAGCAGTGAGGAGACAGGGGGCGACGAGCAGTACTTC.

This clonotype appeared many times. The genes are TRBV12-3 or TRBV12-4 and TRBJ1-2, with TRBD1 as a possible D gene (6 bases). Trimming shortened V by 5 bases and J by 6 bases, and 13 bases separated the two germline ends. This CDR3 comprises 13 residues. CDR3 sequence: CASSGPGAHGYTF. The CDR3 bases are TGTGCCAGCAGTGGGCCAGGGGCTCATGGCTACACCTTC.

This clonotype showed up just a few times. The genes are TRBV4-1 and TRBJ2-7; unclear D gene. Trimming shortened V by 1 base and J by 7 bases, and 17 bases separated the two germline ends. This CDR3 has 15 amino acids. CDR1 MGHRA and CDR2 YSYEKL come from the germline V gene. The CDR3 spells CASSQVGRSWGEQYF. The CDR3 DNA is TGCGCCAGCAGCCAAGTAGGGCGGTCATGGGGAGAGCAGTACTTC.

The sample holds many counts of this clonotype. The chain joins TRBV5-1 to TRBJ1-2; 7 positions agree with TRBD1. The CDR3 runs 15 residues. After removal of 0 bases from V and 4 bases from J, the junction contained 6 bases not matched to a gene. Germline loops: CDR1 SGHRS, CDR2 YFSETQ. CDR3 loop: CASSLEGRGPYGYTF. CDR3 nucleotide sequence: TGCGCCAGCAGCTTGGAGGGAAGGGGGCCCTATGGCTACACCTTC. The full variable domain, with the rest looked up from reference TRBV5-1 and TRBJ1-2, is KAGVTQTPRYLIKTRGQQVTLSCSPISGHRSVSWYQQTPGQGLQFLFEYFSETQRNKGNFPGRFSGRQFSNSRSEMNVSTLELGDSALYLCASSLEGRGPYGYTFGSGTRLTVV.

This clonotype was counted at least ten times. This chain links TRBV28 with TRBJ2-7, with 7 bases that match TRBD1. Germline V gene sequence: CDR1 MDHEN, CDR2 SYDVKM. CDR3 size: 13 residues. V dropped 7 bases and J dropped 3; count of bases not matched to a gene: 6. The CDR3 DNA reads TGTGCCAGCAAGGACAGGTTGATCTACGAGCAGTACTTC. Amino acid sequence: CASKDRLIYEQYF.

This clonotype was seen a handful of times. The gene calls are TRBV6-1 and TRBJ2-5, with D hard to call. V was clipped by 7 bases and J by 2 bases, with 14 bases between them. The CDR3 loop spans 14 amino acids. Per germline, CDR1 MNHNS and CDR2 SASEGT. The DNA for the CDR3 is TGTGCCAGCACTACCGTTTGGGGACAAGAGACCCAGTACTTC. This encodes CASTTVWGQETQYF.

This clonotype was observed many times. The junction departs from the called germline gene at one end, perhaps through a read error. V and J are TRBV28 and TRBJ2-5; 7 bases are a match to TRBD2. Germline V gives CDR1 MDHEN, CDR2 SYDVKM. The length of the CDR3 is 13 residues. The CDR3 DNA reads TGTGCCAGCAACGGGGGGTTGGAAGAGACCAAGTACTTC. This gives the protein CASNGGLEETKYF.

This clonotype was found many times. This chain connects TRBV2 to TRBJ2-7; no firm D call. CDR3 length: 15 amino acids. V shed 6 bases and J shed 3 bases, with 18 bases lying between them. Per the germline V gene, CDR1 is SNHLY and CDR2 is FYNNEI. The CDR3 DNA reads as TGTGCCAGCAGAAAACAGTCCGGTCCCCTCTACGAGCAGTACTTC. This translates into CASRKQSGPLYEQYF.

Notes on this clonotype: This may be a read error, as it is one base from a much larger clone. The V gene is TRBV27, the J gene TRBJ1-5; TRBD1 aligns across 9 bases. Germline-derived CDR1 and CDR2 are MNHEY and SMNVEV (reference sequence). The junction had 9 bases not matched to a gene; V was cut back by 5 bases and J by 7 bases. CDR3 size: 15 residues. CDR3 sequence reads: CASSPGQGGGQPQHF. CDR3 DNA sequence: TGTGCCAGCAGTCCGGGACAGGGCGGGGGACAGCCCCAGCATTTT.

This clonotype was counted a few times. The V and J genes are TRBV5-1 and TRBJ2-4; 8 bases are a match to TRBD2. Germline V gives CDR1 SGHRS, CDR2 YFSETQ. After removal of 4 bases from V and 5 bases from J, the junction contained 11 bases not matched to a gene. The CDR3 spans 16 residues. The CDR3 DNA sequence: TGCGCCAGCAGCCCCTCGGGGGGGCTAGGGGAAAACATTCAGTACTTC. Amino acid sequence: CASSPSGGLGENIQYF. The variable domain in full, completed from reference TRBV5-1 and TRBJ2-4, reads KAGVTQTPRYLIKTRGQQVTLSCSPISGHRSVSWYQQTPGQGLQFLFEYFSETQRNKGNFPGRFSGRQFSNSRSEMNVSTLELGDSALYLCASSPSGGLGENIQYFGAGTRLSVL.

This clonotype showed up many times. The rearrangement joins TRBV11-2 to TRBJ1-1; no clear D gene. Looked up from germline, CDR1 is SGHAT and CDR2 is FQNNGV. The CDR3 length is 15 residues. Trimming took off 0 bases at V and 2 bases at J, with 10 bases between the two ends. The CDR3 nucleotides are TGTGCCAGCAGCTTAGATTTTCGACAAAACACTGAAGCTTTCTTT. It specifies CASSLDFRQNTEAFF.